The TCR beta chain under discussion was sequenced for a study of response to subunit inactivated influenza vaccine. With 6 bases clipped from V and 3 bases from J, the junction kept 8 bases outside the gene matches. The germline CDR1 and CDR2 sequences are SNHLY and FYNNEI. The CDR3 has 16 residues. TCRdb analysed the RT-PCR reads with MiXCR anew, one entry per CDR3 protein. Of some 160,000 distinct CDR3 sequences in the sample, 11% were seen once. This clonotype came up a few times. The starting material was non-naive T cells sorted from PBMCs, obtained roughly 47 days after vaccination. The chain has TRBV2 and TRBJ2-2; the match to TRBD1 covers 9 bases. This TCR derives from a man over 45 who received an inactivated influenza vaccine. The CDR3 DNA sequence: TGTGCCAGCAGCGTAACAGGGGGCCTTGACACCGGGGAGCTGTTTTTT. It codes for CASSVTGGLDTGELFF.